The T cell receptor beta chain under discussion was sequenced for a study of T cells after yellow fever vaccination. The CDR3 is 13 amino acids. CDR1 and CDR2 from the germline V gene are SNHLY and FYNNEI. V dropped 7 bases and J dropped 8 bases, with 14 bases sitting between them. This clonotype was detected many times. The TCR cDNA carried a universal primer site and UMIs from 5'RACE template switching. One entry per CDR3 protein, called by TCRdb with MiXCR from the 5' RACE reads. The table has 200,000 to 300,000 distinct CDR3 sequences, roughly 6.3% seen once; the top ten hold 0.85% to 1.2%. The chain uses TRBV2 and TRBJ1-4; perhaps TRBD1 as D (6 bases). Sample: CD4+ T cells sorted from PBMCs, taken on the day of the yellow fever booster vaccination. This TCR came from a man aged 25-45 years who received the YFV17D yellow fever vaccine. The CDR3 region has the DNA TGTGCCAGCAACCAAAGACAGGAAGAAAAACTGTTTTTT. Protein: CASNQRQEEKLFF.